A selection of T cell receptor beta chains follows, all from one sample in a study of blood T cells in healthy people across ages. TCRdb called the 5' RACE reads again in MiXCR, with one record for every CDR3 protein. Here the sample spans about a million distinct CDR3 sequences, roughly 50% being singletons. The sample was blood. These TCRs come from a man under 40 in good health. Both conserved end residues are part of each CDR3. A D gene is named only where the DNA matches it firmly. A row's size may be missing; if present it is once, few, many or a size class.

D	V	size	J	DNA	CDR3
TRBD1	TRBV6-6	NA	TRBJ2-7	TGTGCCAGCATTATGAGTCCGGGACAGGGTTGGTACGAGCAGTACTTC	CASIMSPGQGWYEQYF
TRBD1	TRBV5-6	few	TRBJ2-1	TGTGCCAGCAGGAATCCCGGGACAGGACCCGACAATGAGCAGTTCTTC	CASRNPGTGPDNEQFF
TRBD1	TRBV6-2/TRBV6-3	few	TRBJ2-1	TGTGCCAGCAGTTACACAATCGGACAGGGGTCGGATGAGCAGTTCTTC	CASSYTIGQGSDEQFF
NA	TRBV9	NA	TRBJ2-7	TGTGCCAGCAGCGTAGGTTCAGAGACCTACGAGCAGTACTTC	CASSVGSETYEQYF
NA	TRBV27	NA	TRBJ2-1	TGTGCCAGCAGTTTGGGGGAATGGGATGAGCAGTTCTTC	CASSLGEWDEQFF
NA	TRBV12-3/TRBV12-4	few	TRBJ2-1	TGTGCCAGCACCTCTGGCAGGGGGGGCGATGAGCAGTTCTTC	CASTSGRGGDEQFF
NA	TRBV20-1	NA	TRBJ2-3	TGCAGTGCGACGGAACGGGAGATAGATACGCAGTATTTT	CSATEREIDTQYF
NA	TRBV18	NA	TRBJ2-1	TGTGCCTGTCGCCCCGGGGCAAACAATGAGCAGTTCTTC	CACRPGANNEQFF
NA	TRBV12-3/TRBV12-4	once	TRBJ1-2	TGTGCCAGCAGTTTAGACCAGGTTCGAGGTTTTGGCTATGGCTACACCTTC	CASSLDQVRGFGYGYTF
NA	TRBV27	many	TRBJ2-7	TGTGCCAGCAGCCCTTCGGGGCAGTACTTC	CASSPSGQYF
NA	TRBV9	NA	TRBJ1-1	TGTGCCAGCAGCGTAGAGGGGGGCCGGGACACTGAAGCTTTCTTT	CASSVEGGRDTEAFF
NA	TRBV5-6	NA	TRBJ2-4	TGTGCCAGCAGCCACCTATCCGGCAGGGAAAAAAACATTCAGTACTTC	CASSHLSGREKNIQYF
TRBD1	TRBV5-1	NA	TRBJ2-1	TGCGCCAGCAGCTTGAGACAGGGAGCCCCCAATGAGCAGTTCTTC	CASSLRQGAPNEQFF
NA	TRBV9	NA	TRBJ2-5	TGTGCCAGCAGCGCTGACATCGGTTGGACGGAGACCCAGTACTTC	CASSADIGWTETQYF
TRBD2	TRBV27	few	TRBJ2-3	TGTGCCAGCAGTCCTCGCGGGGGGGGCAGGGATACGCAGTATTTT	CASSPRGGGRDTQYF
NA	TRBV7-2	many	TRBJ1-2	TGTGCCAGCAGCTTAGTGAGTTGGGGGGCAGAGAACTATGGCTACACCTTC	CASSLVSWGAENYGYTF
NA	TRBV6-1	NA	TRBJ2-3	TGTGCCAGCAGTGAAGAGGCACAGGGTCGTCCCACAGATACGCAGTATTTT	CASSEEAQGRPTDTQYF
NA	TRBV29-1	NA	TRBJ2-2	TGCAGCGGTGGGACTGACAGCACCGGGGAGCTGTTTTTT	CSGGTDSTGELFF
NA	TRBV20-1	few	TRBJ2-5	TGCAGTGCCCCAAGGACTCTAGCTCAAGAGACCCAGTACTTC	CSAPRTLAQETQYF
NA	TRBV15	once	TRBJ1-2	TGTGCCACCAGCAGAGGGGGCGGGTATGGCTACACCTTC	CATSRGGGYGYTF
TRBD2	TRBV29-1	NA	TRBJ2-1	TGCAGCGTTGGAGCGGGGGGCTACTACAATGAGCAGTTCTTC	CSVGAGGYYNEQFF
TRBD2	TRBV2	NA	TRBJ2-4	TGTGCCAGCAGCCGAGGACTAGCGGGGTTGAAAAACATTCAGTACTTC	CASSRGLAGLKNIQYF
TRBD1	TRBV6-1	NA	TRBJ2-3	TGTGCCAGCAGTCCCCGGCAGGGGGCAAGGGATACGCAGTATTTT	CASSPRQGARDTQYF
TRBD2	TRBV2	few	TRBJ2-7	TGTGCCAGCAGTGAGACCGCGACTAGCGGGCTAGACTACGAGCAGTACTTC	CASSETATSGLDYEQYF
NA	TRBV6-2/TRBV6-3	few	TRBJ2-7	TGTGCCAGCAGTGGCTGGGCAGACTACGAGCAGTACTTC	CASSGWADYEQYF
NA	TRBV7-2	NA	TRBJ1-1	TGTGCCAGCAGGCCAGACCGCACGAACACTGAAGCTTTCTTT	CASRPDRTNTEAFF
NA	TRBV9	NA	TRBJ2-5	TGTGCCAGCAGCGAAGGGCCGGGGGAGACCCAGTACTTC	CASSEGPGETQYF
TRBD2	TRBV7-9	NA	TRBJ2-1	TGTGCCAGCAGCCAACTACTAGCGGGGGCGATTCAAGAGACCCAGTTCTTC	CASSQLLAGAIQETQFF
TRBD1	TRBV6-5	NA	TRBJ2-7	TGTGCCAGCAGTGACACCGGACAGGGGTACGAGCAGTACTTC	CASSDTGQGYEQYF
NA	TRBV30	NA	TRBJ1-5	TGTGCCTGGAACGACGGTAATCAGCCCCAGCATTTT	CAWNDGNQPQHF
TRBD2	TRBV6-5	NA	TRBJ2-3	TGTGCCGGCAGACCGGGACTAGCAGCGACAGATACGCAGTATTTT	CAGRPGLAATDTQYF
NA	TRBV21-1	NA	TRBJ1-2	TGTGCCAGCAGCAAAGCGCAGGGGTTCTATGGCTACACCTTC	CASSKAQGFYGYTF
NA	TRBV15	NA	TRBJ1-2	TGTGCCACCAGCAGAGATCATCCCACCCAACACTATGGCTACACCTTC	CATSRDHPTQHYGYTF
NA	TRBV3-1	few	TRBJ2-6	TGTGCCAGCAGCCACGGCTCTGGGGCCAACGTCCTGACTTTC	CASSHGSGANVLTF
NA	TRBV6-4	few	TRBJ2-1	TGTGCCAGCAGTGAGGAGGGGATGGGGTACAATGAGCAGTTCTTC	CASSEEGMGYNEQFF
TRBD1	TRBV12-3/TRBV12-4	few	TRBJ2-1	TGTGCCAGCAGTACCCAGAGGACAGGGCGGGAGCAGTTCTTC	CASSTQRTGREQFF
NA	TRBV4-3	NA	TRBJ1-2	TGCGCCAGCAGCCCCCGCGGGGGGACGGACTATGGCTACACCTTC	CASSPRGGTDYGYTF
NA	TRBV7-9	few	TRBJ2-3	TGTGCCAGCAGGCCGTCGGTAACTGGCACAGATACGCAGTATTTT	CASRPSVTGTDTQYF
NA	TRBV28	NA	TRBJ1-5	TGTGCCAGCACCCTCCCCGCAGGGGAGAGCAATCAGCCCCAGCATTTT	CASTLPAGESNQPQHF
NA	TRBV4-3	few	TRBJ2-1	TGCGCCAGCAGCCACGCGCTTTTAGCGAACCGGAGCTACAATGAGCAGTTCTTC	CASSHALLANRSYNEQFF
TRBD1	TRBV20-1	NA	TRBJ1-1	TGCAGTGCTAGGACCGGACAGGGAAGGGGTGAAGCTTTCTTT	CSARTGQGRGEAFF
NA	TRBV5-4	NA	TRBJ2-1	TGTGCCAGCAGCTTGGACAGGTCGAGCTCCTACGAGCAGTTCTTC	CASSLDRSSSYEQFF
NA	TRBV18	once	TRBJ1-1	TGTGCCAGCTCACCAAACTCCCGGGGCCCGAACACTGAAGCTTTCTTT	CASSPNSRGPNTEAFF
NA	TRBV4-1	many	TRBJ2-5	TGCGCCAGCAGCCAAGAAAACGAAGAGACCCAGTACTTC	CASSQENEETQYF
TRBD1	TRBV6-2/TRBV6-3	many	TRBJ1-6	TGTGCCAGCAGTACAAACTCCGGGACAGCGAATTCACCCCTCCACTTT	CASSTNSGTANSPLHF
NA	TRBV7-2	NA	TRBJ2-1	TGTGCCAGCAGCGGAACGGGACTCCCCGTTTGGGCGCAGTTCTTC	CASSGTGLPVWAQFF
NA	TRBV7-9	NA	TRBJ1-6	TGTGCCAGCGGTCGGGGCACAGCGAATTCACCCCTCCACTTT	CASGRGTANSPLHF
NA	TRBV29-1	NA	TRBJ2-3	TGCAGCGTTGGTAGGGACCGTCTTGCCGCAGATACGCAGTATTTT	CSVGRDRLAADTQYF
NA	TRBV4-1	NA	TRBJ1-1	TGCGCCAGCAGCCAAGTTTCACACCTGAACACTGAAACTTTCTTT	CASSQVSHLNTETFF
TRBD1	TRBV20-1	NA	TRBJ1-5	TGCAGTGCTAGGGTGATGACAGGGGGAATTCAGCCCCAGCATTTT	CSARVMTGGIQPQHF
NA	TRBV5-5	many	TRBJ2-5	TGTGCCAGCAGCCCTGGGACAAGCAATCAAGAGACCCAGTACTTC	CASSPGTSNQETQYF
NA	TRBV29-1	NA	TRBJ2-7	TGCAGCGTTGAATTGGCTGGGTTCTCCTACGAGCAGTACTTC	CSVELAGFSYEQYF